Here is one T cell receptor (beta chain) with its context. This clone's antigen is unknown. The input lacks base qualities; no much larger clone sits a single base away. TCRbeta CDR3 regions were amplified from genomic DNA using the immunoSEQ Assay, a bias-controlled multiplex PCR. The source study handled its data this way. The number of nucleated cells in each sample was estimated by amplification of reference gene primers within the assay. To quantify the absolute abundance of each unique TCRbeta CDR3 rearrangement, sequence reads were collapsed and filtered. Productive Simpson clonality was computed per sample as the square root of Simpson's diversity index over productive rearrangements. As stored in TCRdb, this immuneACCESS dataset retains in-frame rearrangements with V and J assigned. A fraction of the clones does not appear; measured against another copy, unresolved V genes explain less than half of the discrepancy, and the remainder lacks a known reason. The D gene and trimming were derived from the DNA, and the V and J assignments and clone size from that table. This sample comprises fewer than 300,000 clones, about 89% of them detected only once. Over 7.5% of the sample is in the top ten clones.

This specimen comes from a study of blood T cell repertoires in COVID-19 (dated by TCRdb to 2020 to 2021). Regarding the research as a whole: Samples covering the acute and convalescent phases of COVID-19 were provided by collaborators in the United States, Italy and Spain. The material from the prospective study consisted of cDNA or gDNA derived from T cells, B-cell-depleted T cells, or PBMCs. Deeply sampled blood TCRbeta repertoires from subjects exposed to, actively infected with, or recovered from COVID-19 were included in the dataset. The repertoires were released in a freely available public database intended as a resource for research on the immune response to SARS-CoV-2. The samples were drawn from the first 160 participants of the ongoing ImmuneRACE study and from roughly 1,300 subjects provided by 6 global collaborators. The sample metadata nearly always contained a de-identified subject ID, COVID-19 status, age in years and sex. Where available, HLA class I and class II types were taken from metadata supplied by the sample provider and were not determined by assay-based typing. Results the study describes overall, beyond this receptor: The quantity of clinical and demographic metadata differed by source and by participant and was supplied without curation.

Samples from volunteer blood donors who had recovered from COVID-19 were contributed by a second Seattle source. Each collaborating institution followed its own protocols to collect whole blood in K2EDTA tubes. Collaborator samples were shipped for TCRbeta analysis as frozen whole blood, isolated PBMCs, or DNA extracted from either sample type. At the junction V is shortened by 7 bases and J by 0 bases; bases outside the gene matches: 15. The CDR3 starts with the cysteine, ends with the phenylalanine, and has 18 residues. Only the CDR3 portion is preserved as DNA: 54 bases, with reading frame beginning at the first base.

The sequence joins TRBV23-1 to TRBJ2-7; 10 bases in the junction line up with TRBD1. TRBV23-1 is an open reading frame whose function is uncertain. What was sequenced was peripheral blood. This TCR was sampled from a man aged 35 to 55 who had recovered from COVID-19. At the DNA level, the sequence is TGCGCCAGCACGAAACCGGACAGGGGGTTCCCCTCCTCCTACGAGCAGTACTTC. The resulting protein is CASTKPDRGFPSSYEQYF.